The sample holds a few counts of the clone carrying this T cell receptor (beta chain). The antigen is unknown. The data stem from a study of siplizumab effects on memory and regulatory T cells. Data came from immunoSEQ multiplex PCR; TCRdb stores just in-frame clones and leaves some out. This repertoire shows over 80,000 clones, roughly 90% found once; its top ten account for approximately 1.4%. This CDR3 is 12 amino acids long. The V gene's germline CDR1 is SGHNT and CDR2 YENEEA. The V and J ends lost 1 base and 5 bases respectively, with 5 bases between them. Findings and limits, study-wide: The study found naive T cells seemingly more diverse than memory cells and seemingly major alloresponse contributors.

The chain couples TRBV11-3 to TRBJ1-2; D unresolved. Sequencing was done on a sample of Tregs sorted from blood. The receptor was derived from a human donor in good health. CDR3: CASSLGQYGYTF. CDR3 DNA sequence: TGTGCCAGCAGCTTAGGGCAGTATGGCTACACCTTC.